The rows below give T cell receptor beta chains drawn from one sample of a study of regulatory T cells in long-lasting Graves disease. Each CDR3 protein is one row after TCRdb ran MiXCR on the multiplex PCR reads. The sample records 200,000 to 250,000 distinct CDR3 sequences, 15% to 20% being singletons. Sequenced material: peripheral blood mononuclear cells (PBMCs), taken at new diagnosis, from a patient treated with antithyroid drugs. These receptors were obtained from a female donor with Graves disease. The CDR3 runs from the conserved cysteine through the conserved F or W. D genes are given only for firm matches.

v_call,d_call,cdr3_aa
TRBV6-2/TRBV6-3,-,CASAPLSRGNEQFF
TRBV12-3/TRBV12-4,-,CASGGDSYEQYF
TRBV15,-,CATSREYSRGSSYEQYF
TRBV9,-,CASSPDTQYF
TRBV27,TRBD1,CASRKEDRDSEKLFF
TRBV3-1,TRBD2,CASSPASGLYEQYF
TRBV7-2,TRBD2,CASSLAIGLAGAGELFF
TRBV7-3,-,CASSLHREGEAFF
TRBV28,-,CASSVKTDSNYGYTF
TRBV6-1,-,CASSETLVNSPLHF